Each of the 6 T cell receptor beta chains below was sequenced from the same sample in a study of T cells after posttransplantation cyclophosphamide. A marrow graft followed busulfan-fludarabine conditioning, with cyclophosphamide on days +3 and +4. Assay used: immunoSEQ multiplex PCR; TCRdb lists only in-frame clones, some missing. Sampling found under 25,000 clones, none seen once. Sequencing used PBMCs, obtained after allogeneic stem cell transplant with posttransplant cyclophosphamide. These TCRs come from a young adult male patient who received an allogeneic stem cell transplant from a related donor, was CMV-positive, and had no GVHD. The T cells may come from the graft donor.

This clone occurred many times. The chain employs TRBV9 and TRBJ2-7, with D hard to call. The CDR3 totals 11 residues. Germline CDR1 SGDLS, CDR2 YYNGEE. Between the trimmed V and J ends, which lost 3 bases and 3 bases, there was a span of 4 bases. The CDR3 nucleotides are TGTGCCAGCAGCGCCCACTACGAGCAGTACTTC. It translates to CASSAHYEQYF.

This clone has at least ten counts. V gene TRBV7-6 combines with J gene TRBJ2-7; TRBD2 agrees at 9 bases. Germline V gives CDR1 SGHVS, CDR2 FNYEAQ. This CDR3 region has 16 residues. V trimming: 3 bases; J trimming: 3 bases; junction bases outside the gene matches: 9. This chain's CDR3 is CASSLGTTSGYYEQYF. As DNA, the CDR3 is TGTGCCAGCAGCTTGGGCACGACTAGCGGATACTACGAGCAGTACTTC.

Many counts were recorded for this clone. The chain uses TRBV6-1 and TRBJ2-7, with a possible D match to TRBD2 (6 bases). Between the trimmed V and J ends, which lost 6 bases and 1 base, there was a span of 16 bases. The germline V gene has CDR1 MNHNS and CDR2 SASEGT. The CDR3 extends over 15 amino acids. For the CDR3, the DNA is TGTGCCAGCAGCTTCGAAGGGAGCGGGTCCTACGAGCAGTACTTC. It encodes CASSFEGSGSYEQYF.

This clone was detected many times. V and J are TRBV6-6 and TRBJ2-2; 11 nucleotides agree with TRBD2. Germline V gene sequence: CDR1 MNHNY, CDR2 SVGAGI (reference sequence). J was trimmed by 7 bases and V by 6 bases; bases with no gene match: 7. The CDR3 runs 15 residues. CDR3 DNA: TGTGCCAGCAGCCAACTAGCGGGAGTTAACGGGGAGCTGTTTTTT. Amino acid sequence: CASSQLAGVNGELFF.

This chain links TRBV4-2 with TRBJ2-3, with TRBD2 matching over 8 bases. The V and J ends lost 1 base and 1 base, in that order; junction bases with no gene match: 10. CDR3 length: 18 residues. The germline CDR1 and CDR2 sequences are LGHNA and YNFKEQ. The CDR3: CASSQARGGAGGTDTQYF. DNA of the CDR3: TGTGCCAGCAGCCAAGCTCGGGGGGGGGCCGGGGGCACAGATACGCAGTATTTT.

This clone has a count of ten or more. Within the sample, other DNA sequences also encode this same CDR3. The V and J genes are TRBV5-1 and TRBJ2-3, with 9 bases that match TRBD2. The CDR3 loop spans 15 amino acids. Germline CDR1 and CDR2: SGHRS and YFSETQ. J lost 5 bases, V lost 0 bases, and 4 bases had no gene match. CDR3 protein: CASSLAGLAGDTQYF. CDR3 sequence (DNA): TGCGCCAGCAGCTTGGCGGGACTAGCAGGAGATACGCAGTATTTT.